The present TCR beta chain was sequenced within a study of blood T cell repertoires in COVID-19. In the study overall: Acute and convalescent COVID-19 specimens originated in the United States, Italy and Spain.

Trimming removed 4 bases at V and 3 bases at J, with 21 bases between. The CDR3 runs to 17 residues. Germline V gene sequence: CDR1 MDHEN, CDR2 SYDVKM. In the authors' workflow: For nucleated cells, counts were estimated from reference gene primer amplification. Libraries were prepared by immunoSEQ multiplex PCR; TCRdb keeps only in-frame clonotypes and omits some of them. V, J and clone size reflect that table, while D and trimming were determined from the DNA. The table lists about 110,000 clones, about 90% of them singletons. The V call is TRBV28, the J call TRBJ1-2; a possible D gene is TRBD1 (6 bases). Sequenced input: peripheral blood. The clonotype comes from a human donor in a cohort sampled during active COVID-19. This chain's CDR3 is CASSSQGRQVRHYGYTF. In nucleotides, the CDR3 is TGTGCCAGCAGTTCCCAGGGCCGACAGGTTCGACACTATGGCTACACCTTC.